Here is one T cell receptor beta chain with its context. Its antigen remains unidentified. Each TCR cDNA library carried sample-specific barcodes on both ends. Original methodology: Per-library CDR3 reads ranged about 2 to 3.6 million; clonotypes, ~100,000 to ~550,000. One entry per CDR3 protein results from TCRdb running MiXCR on the 5' RACE reads. V and J calls and clone size were set by TCRdb, not the authors. The sample consists of 350,000 to 450,000 distinct CDR3 sequences, roughly 31% of them appearing once. These data come from a study of identical twins' blood T cells. Whole-study results and caveats: Twin repertoire similarity may partly reflect shared environment.

The donors were healthy female monozygous twins, three pairs in total. Material: PBMCs. This clonotype was obtained from a woman aged 18 to 50 in good health.

The CDR3 protein is CSASPGLAGGSDLNEQFF. The CDR3 nucleotides are TGCAGTGCTTCTCCGGGACTAGCGGGGGGGAGTGATTTAAATGAGCAGTTCTTC. The chain is built from TRBV20-1 and TRBJ2-1; 16 bases fit TRBD2. Looked up from germline, CDR1 is DFQATT and CDR2 is SNEGSKA (reference sequence). The CDR3 consists of 18 residues. Losses at the gene ends were 5 bases for V and 7 bases for J; bases not matched to a gene: 14.